This TCR beta chain is from a study of T cells after posttransplantation cyclophosphamide (TCRdb year 2016). Concerning the study at large: T cell repertoire reconstitution was tracked by TRB sequencing after myeloablative bone marrow transplantation in which posttransplantation cyclophosphamide was used as GVHD prophylaxis. Public TRB sequences were compared against a database of over 3,000 sequences linked to responses to pathogens, tumor antigens, self-antigens and alloantigens. TRA and TRB clonality were tightly correlated in about ten samples, so subsequent TCR analyses focused on TRB only. Blood from every one of the approximately 33 PTCy patients who had 1-year posttransplant specimens underwent TRB sequencing. In 3 patients, up to 3 additional blood samples taken between 2 and 5.2 years after transplant also underwent TRB sequencing, as did pretransplant blood from 4 patients. Antigen receptor sequencing covered samples from roughly 35 PTCy-treated patients and 16 of their related bone marrow donors.

What the study reported, not specific to this receptor: Across 45 patients, TRB clonality was highly associated with recipient CMV seropositivity and CMV reactivation, and PTCy diversity was similar to diversity in CNI/methotrexate controls. Donor-recipient similarity was low at 1-2 months but increased during the first year, and donor CD8+ memory clones often dominated later blood repertoires. The TRB repertoires of T cells infiltrating skin or the GI tract showed only limited overlap with the TRB repertoires found in blood.

Peripheral blood samples were provided by related bone marrow donors on the day of marrow donation. Peripheral blood and bone marrow mononuclear cells were isolated by Ficoll-Hypaque density centrifugation and cryopreserved. A remark on this clone: Its antigen target is currently unknown. Base-call qualities are not available, and no considerably larger clone is one nucleotide away.

TRB sequencing used genomic DNA with the immunoSEQ assay at survey resolution or the hsTCRB kit. As for how the authors treated the data: The immunoSEQ software handled the initial read processing, while the LymphoSeq R package was used for the repertoire analyses. Clonality was computed as 1 minus normalized Shannon entropy; Gini coefficient was also calculated for each TRB dataset. Phenotypes of unsorted samples were inferred by mapping TRB sequences from sorted subsets of the recipient or donor onto the same recipient's unsorted samples. Here the immuneACCESS table is served through TCRdb, limited to in-frame sequences with V and J called. Missing clones are a known gap in these copies; in checked studies unresolved V genes cover under half, and the rest lacks a known reason. For V, J and clone size, that table is used; D and trimming come from the DNA. In this sample the table shows about 46,000 clones, about 91% of which occur a single time. The ten largest account for around 3.1% of the sample.

The CDR3 goes from the cysteine to the phenylalanine over 15 residues. The sequence is cut down to CDR3 DNA, 45 bases in frame from base 1. From the germline V gene, CDR1 is SGHRS and CDR2 is YFSETQ. Between the V and J ends, shortened by 1 base and 2 bases respectively, the junction contains 7 bases. Recombination joined TRBV5-1 with TRBJ2-6; the D region possibly corresponds to TRBD2 (5 bases align). The receptor comes from a woman aged 45-65 years in good health and a related stem cell transplant donor. The source material was PBMCs. The CDR3 region: CASSLLTTGANVLTF. The bases are TGCGCCAGCAGCTTGTTGACTACTGGGGCCAACGTCCTGACTTTC.